A single sample gave rise to the 19 T cell receptor beta chains below, sequenced in a study of neoadjuvant anti-PD-1 for oral cavity cancer. Noted time point: after neoadjuvant nivolumab, at surgical resection. Only in-frame clones appear in the TCRdb table, and some are missing; sequencing was by immunoSEQ multiplex PCR. Counted here are tens of thousands of clones, 85% occurring once; the ten biggest clones make up 3% to 3.5%. The sample was PBMCs, taken after nivolumab (anti-PD-1) treatment. The receptors originated from a person between 40 and 80 years old with oral cavity squamous cell carcinoma.

CDR3 protein: CASSSTRPFGEPQHF. The CDR3 region has the DNA TGTGCCAGTAGTTCAACACGTCCGTTTGGAGAGCCCCAGCATTTT. The chain combines TRBV19 with TRBJ1-5; D is undetermined. The CDR3 extends over 15 amino acids. Between the trimmed V and J ends, which lost 5 bases and 8 bases, there was a span of 19 bases. Per the germline V gene, CDR1 is LNHDA and CDR2 is SQIVND (reference sequence).

This rearrangement joins TRBV6-1 to TRBJ1-1, with D possibly TRBD1 on 6 matching bases. Germline loops: CDR1 MNHNS, CDR2 SASEGT. The CDR3 loop spans 12 amino acids. V lost 7 bases and J 8 bases, leaving 14 bases between the germline ends. The CDR3 is CASNRNRVEAFF. For the CDR3, the DNA is TGTGCCAGCAATCGGAACAGGGTAGAAGCTTTCTTT.

The chain uses TRBV11-2 and TRBJ2-2, with 13 bases that match TRBD2. Trimming took 5 bases from V and 8 from J; bases not matched to a gene: 11. CDR1 is SGHAT, CDR2 FQNNGV, per germline. The CDR3 extends over 17 amino acids. The CDR3 reads CASSPSRRTSGRGELFF. CDR3 bases: TGTGCCAGCAGCCCCAGTCGGCGGACTAGCGGGAGAGGGGAGCTGTTTTTT.

V gene TRBV6-1 combines with J gene TRBJ2-7, with D perhaps being TRBD1 or TRBD2 (5 bases each). The V end lost 2 bases, the J end lost 4 bases, and 12 bases lay between the germline ends. CDR3 length: 14 amino acids. Germline CDR1 is MNHNS and CDR2 is SASEGT. CDR3 amino acids: CASSEWGIQYEQYF. CDR3 nucleotides: TGTGCCAGCAGTGAATGGGGGATTCAGTACGAGCAGTACTTC.

The chain recombines TRBV30 with TRBJ2-5, with TRBD1 as a possible D gene (5 bases). Germline lookup yields CDR1 GTSNPN and CDR2 SVGIG (reference sequence). V shed 3 bases and J shed 4 bases, with 9 bases lying between them. There are 12 residues in the CDR3. CDR3 amino acids: CAWSPGLETQYF. CDR3 in DNA: TGTGCCTGGAGCCCAGGGTTAGAGACCCAGTACTTC.

The chain has TRBV6-1 and TRBJ2-3, with TRBD2 as a possible D gene (6 bases). CDR1 MNHNS and CDR2 SASEGT come from the germline V gene. The V end lost 2 bases, the J end lost 0 bases, and 12 bases lay between the germline ends. The CDR3 is made up of 16 amino acids. CDR3 nucleotides: TGTGCCAGCAGTGAAACTAGCTGGGCGAGCACAGATACGCAGTATTTT. Encoded protein: CASSETSWASTDTQYF.

This chain joins TRBV5-4 and TRBJ1-5; possible D gene TRBD1, 6 bases. This CDR3 has 14 amino acids. Deletions cut 4 bases from V and 9 bases from J, with 17 bases between. Germline CDR1 is SGHNT and CDR2 is YYREEE (reference sequence). CDR3 nucleotide sequence: TGTGCCAGCAGCCCAGGGACACCGGGGGCGCCCCAGCATTTT. Protein: CASSPGTPGAPQHF.

The CDR3 nucleotides are TGCGCCAGCAGCTTGACTGGACTAGCGGGAGGGCCTCCCTACGAGCAGTACTTC. This codes for CASSLTGLAGGPPYEQYF. This sequence joins TRBV5-1 and TRBJ2-7, with TRBD2 matching 15 bases. The germline CDR1 and CDR2 sequences are SGHRS and YFSETQ. V shed 1 base, J shed 2 bases, and the junction held 7 bases outside the gene matches. CDR3 length: 18 amino acids.

As regards this clone: The junction departs from germline at one end; a sequencing error may be responsible. This sequence joins TRBV2 and TRBJ2-5; D not resolved. The CDR3 totals 12 residues. The V gene's germline CDR1 is SNHLY and CDR2 FYNNEI. In DNA form, the CDR3 reads TGTGCCAGCGCCGTAGGCCAAGAGACTCAGTACTTC. It codes for CASAVGQETQYF.

The rearrangement uses TRBV7-2 and TRBJ2-5; possible D gene TRBD2, 6 bases. The germline V and J ends were trimmed by 2 bases and 7 bases, with 20 bases remaining between them. This CDR3 region has 16 residues. The V gene's germline CDR1 is SGHTA and CDR2 FQGNSA. The DNA of the CDR3 is TGTGCCAGCAGCTTATTTCGGCGGGGCGTGCAGACGACCCAGTACTTC. Translating it yields CASSLFRRGVQTTQYF.

The chain uses TRBV6-6 and TRBJ2-4; 9 positions match TRBD2. The CDR3 spans 16 residues. CDR1 MNHNY and CDR2 SVGAGI come from the germline V gene (reference sequence). V lost 7 bases and J lost 3; bases outside the gene matches: 10. The CDR3 DNA reads as TGTGCCAGCATCAATTTAGCGGGAGTTGGCAAAAACATTCAGTACTTC. It is translated as CASINLAGVGKNIQYF.

The genes are TRBV15 and TRBJ2-7, with TRBD1 matching 7 bases. The V segment lost 5 bases and the J segment 3 bases; nucleotides outside the gene matches: 7. CDR3 length equals 14 residues. Germline V gene sequence: CDR1 LNHNV, CDR2 YYDKDF (reference sequence). CDR3 sequence (DNA): TGTGCCACCAGCTCCCGGGACAGTAACTACGAGCAGTACTTC. Its protein product is CATSSRDSNYEQYF.

The rearrangement uses TRBV6-5 and TRBJ2-3; D is unresolved. There are 15 residues in the CDR3. V dropped 6 bases and J dropped 4 bases, with 17 bases sitting between them. Germline values: CDR1 MNHEY, CDR2 SVGAGI. CDR3 protein: CASSRANSSSDTQYF. The CDR3 nucleotides are TGTGCCAGCAGCCGTGCTAATAGTTCGTCAGATACGCAGTATTTT.

This sequence joins TRBV10-3 and TRBJ2-7; TRBD2 aligns across 12 bases. This CDR3 has 18 residues. The junction had 18 bases not matched to a gene; V was cut back by 6 bases and J by 6 bases. In germline, CDR1 is ENHRY, CDR2 SYGVKD. The CDR3 loop reads CAISTGTSGPKGASEQYF. CDR3 DNA: TGTGCCATCAGCACCGGGACTAGCGGGCCTAAAGGGGCCTCCGAGCAGTACTTC.

The gene calls are TRBV15 and TRBJ2-2; D call uncertain. The V gene lost 5 bases and the J gene lost 7 bases, with 11 bases spanning the gap. The CDR3 has 13 amino acids. Germline V CDR1 and CDR2: LNHNV, YYDKDF (reference sequence). The CDR3 is CATSGLGFGELFF. DNA for the CDR3: TGTGCCACCAGCGGATTAGGGTTCGGGGAGCTGTTTTTT.

This clone was detected only once. The chain has TRBV7-3 and TRBJ1-4; the match to TRBD1 covers 7 bases. Germline V CDR1 and CDR2: SGHTA, FQGTGA. The V gene end was trimmed by 4 bases and the J gene end by 12 bases; junction bases not matched to a gene: 5. This CDR3 contains 12 residues. This CDR3 reads CASSSVQGELFF. The CDR3 DNA sequence: TGTGCCAGCAGCTCAGTCCAGGGGGAACTGTTTTTT. Together with reference TRBV7-3 and TRBJ1-4, the CDR3 gives the full variable domain: GAGVSQTPSNKVTEKGKYVELRCDPISGHTALYWYRQSLGQGPEFLIYFQGTGAADDSGLPNDRFFAVRPEGSVSTLKIQRTERGDSAVYLCASSSVQGELFFGSGTQLSVL.

V usage is TRBV29-1 and J usage is TRBJ2-3; D is undetermined. This CDR3 comprises 14 residues. Germline CDR1 is SQVTM and CDR2 is ANQGSEA. V lost 6 bases and J 3 bases, leaving 16 bases between the germline ends. CDR3 DNA sequence: TGCAGCGTGACCGGGCCAGTGGGAACAGATACGCAGTATTTT. The encoded protein is CSVTGPVGTDTQYF.

The chain is built from TRBV14 and TRBJ2-1; 8 bases are a match to TRBD2. V shed 1 base and J 7 bases; nucleotides not matched to a gene: 12. From germline, CDR1 is SGHDN and CDR2 FVKESK. This CDR3 is built from 17 residues. The CDR3 region has the DNA TGTGCCAGCAGCCAAGGACCACCGGGAGGGCCTGGGAATGAGCAGTTCTTC. Translating it yields CASSQGPPGGPGNEQFF. The entire variable domain, with the rest obtained from reference TRBV14 and TRBJ2-1, is as follows: EAGVTQFPSHSVIEKGQTVTLRCDPISGHDNLYWYRRVMGKEIKFLLHFVKESKQDESGMPNNRFLAERTGGTYSTLKVQPAELEDSGVYFCASSQGPPGGPGNEQFFGPGTRLTVL.

The chain links TRBV5-1 to TRBJ1-2; 7 bases map to TRBD1. V lost 1 base, J lost 2 bases, and 2 bases stayed unmatched. CDR3 length: 14 residues. From germline, CDR1 is SGHRS and CDR2 YFSETQ. Here the CDR3 DNA reads TGCGCCAGCAGCTTGTCAGGGGGAAACTATGGCTACACCTTC. It codes for CASSLSGGNYGYTF.